The 13 T cell receptor beta chains reported below all come from one sample, sequenced in a study of shared clonotypes between healthy human individuals. TCRdb's table, derived via immunoSEQ multiplex PCR, lists solely in-frame clones and lacks some. Of 2.3 million or so clones in the sample, 85% to 95% are singletons; the top ten hold 0.39%. Sequencing input: naive CD4+ T cells from PBMCs. Subset meaning: CD45RA+ positively selected. The receptors derive from a man aged 18 to 29 in good health. Some clones in this sample may be carry-over from other donors' samples.

In this sample, this clone turned up once. The chain recombines TRBV28 with TRBJ2-3; TRBD2 matches 9 bases. Germline values: CDR1 MDHEN, CDR2 SYDVKM. This CDR3 spans 14 amino acids. V lost 6 bases, J lost 4 bases, and 5 bases stayed unmatched. The CDR3 region is CASRNSGSADTQYF. In nucleotides, the CDR3 is TGTGCCAGCAGAAATAGCGGGAGCGCAGATACGCAGTATTTT.

The chain has TRBV9 and TRBJ2-2; TRBD2 agrees at 9 bases. V shed 0 bases and J 6 bases; nucleotides not matched to a gene: 3. Germline assignment: CDR1 SGDLS and CDR2 YYNGEE. The CDR3 runs to 15 residues. Here the CDR3 reads CASSVGGRASGELFF. The CDR3 DNA is TGTGCCAGCAGCGTAGGCGGGAGGGCCTCCGGGGAGCTGTTTTTT.

The J gene is TRBJ2-7, the V gene TRBV19; unclear D gene. This CDR3 has 13 residues. CDR1 and CDR2 from the germline V gene are LNHDA and SQIVND (reference sequence). V lost 5 bases, J lost 6 bases, and 14 bases lay in between. The CDR3 nucleotides read TGTGCCAGTAGTCTGGCTATAAGAGGCGAGCAGTACTTC. Amino acids: CASSLAIRGEQYF.

The chain links TRBV7-2 to TRBJ2-3; 11 nucleotides align to TRBD2. There are 16 residues in the CDR3. After removal of 5 bases from V and 2 bases from J, the junction contained 6 bases not matched to a gene. CDR1 is SGHTA and CDR2 is FQGNSA in the germline V gene. CDR3 sequence (DNA): TGTGCCAGCAGCAACAGACTAGCGGGGTACACAGATACGCAGTATTTT. Its protein product is CASSNRLAGYTDTQYF.

The V gene is TRBV2, the J gene TRBJ2-1, with 10 bases identical to TRBD2. The CDR3 loop spans 16 amino acids. CDR1 is SNHLY and CDR2 is FYNNEI in the germline V gene. Germline trimming cut 7 bases from V and 9 bases from J; bases unmatched to any gene: 15. For the CDR3, the DNA is TGTGCCAGCACCGAACGGGTGCTAGCGGGAGCTGGTGAGCAGTTCTTC. It is translated as CASTERVLAGAGEQFF. The full variable domain, in which reference TRBV2 and TRBJ2-1 provide the parts outside the CDR3, is EPEVTQTPSHQVTQMGQEVILRCVPISNHLYFYWYRQILGQKVEFLVSFYNNEISEKSEIFDDQFSVERPDGSNFTLKIRSTKLEDSAMYFCASTERVLAGAGEQFFGPGTRLTVL.

The chain couples TRBV18 to TRBJ2-2; D uncertain. V was pared by 5 bases and J by 6 bases, with 16 bases between. The V gene's germline CDR1 is KGHSH and CDR2 LQKENI. The CDR3 extends over 15 amino acids. DNA of the CDR3: TGTGCCAGCTCAACGGACGCCACGGCGGCCGGGGAGCTGTTTTTT. Its translation: CASSTDATAAGELFF.

The chain couples TRBV6-1 to TRBJ1-1; unclear D gene. The CDR3 loop spans 12 amino acids. From germline, CDR1 is MNHNS and CDR2 SASEGT. Trimming left V 8 bases short and J 7 bases short, with 14 bases between. CDR3 amino acids: CASSQREYEAFF. CDR3 coding DNA: TGTGCCAGCTCACAGAGGGAGTATGAAGCTTTCTTT.

On this clone: The same CDR3 can be traced to other DNA sequences in this sample. J is TRBJ2-3 and V is TRBV15; 8 positions agree with TRBD2. CDR1 is LNHNV, CDR2 YYDKDF, per germline (reference sequence). This CDR3 has 16 residues. The J segment lost 0 bases and the V segment lost 1 base, leaving 3 bases of the junction unmatched. The CDR3 DNA follows: TGTGCCACCAGCAGAGGTCTAGCGGGCAGCACAGATACGCAGTATTTT. Protein product: CATSRGLAGSTDTQYF.

This sequence joins TRBV4-3 and TRBJ2-3; 12 nucleotides align to TRBD2. The junction had 10 bases not matched to a gene; V was cut back by 0 bases and J by 0 bases. Germline CDR1 LGHNA, CDR2 YSLEER. The CDR3 sequence is 20 residues long. The CDR3: CASSQDRLAGGRVSTDTQYF. The CDR3 bases are TGCGCCAGCAGCCAAGATAGGCTAGCGGGAGGGAGGGTTAGCACAGATACGCAGTATTTT.

The chain employs TRBV5-1 and TRBJ2-7; D possibly corresponds to TRBD1 (6 bases). The CDR3 runs 16 residues. Trimming took 1 base from V and 0 from J, leaving 14 bases between them. Germline values: CDR1 SGHRS, CDR2 YFSETQ. The DNA for the CDR3 is TGCGCCAGCAGCTTGACCACAGGGACGAGCTCCTACGAGCAGTACTTC. Residues: CASSLTTGTSSYEQYF.

The chain links TRBV28 to TRBJ1-5; D possibly corresponds to TRBD1 (5 bases). The CDR3 runs to 16 residues. The germline V and J ends were trimmed by 5 bases and 2 bases, with 16 bases remaining between them. Germline V gene lookup returns CDR1 MDHEN and CDR2 SYDVKM. As DNA, the CDR3 is TGTGCCAGCAGTGGGGAATGGAGGGGCGGCAATCAGCCCCAGCATTTT. It is translated as CASSGEWRGGNQPQHF. Full variable domain (remainder filled in from reference TRBV28 and TRBJ1-5): DVKVTQSSRYLVKRTGEKVFLECVQDMDHENMFWYRQDPGLGLRLIYFSYDVKMKEKGDIPEGYSVSREKKERFSLILESASTNQTSMYLCASSGEWRGGNQPQHFGDGTRLSIL.

V usage is TRBV11-3 and J usage is TRBJ2-7, with a possible D match to TRBD2 (5 bases). CDR3 length equals 15 residues. Trimming left V 1 base short and J 1 base short, with 11 bases between. Germline V CDR1 and CDR2: SGHNT, YENEEA. CDR3 DNA: TGTGCCAGCAGCTTAGCACTCGGGATTTCCTACGAGCAGTACTTC. The encoded protein is CASSLALGISYEQYF. The complete variable domain, with remaining parts taken from reference TRBV11-3 and TRBJ2-7, reads EAGVVQSPRYKIIEKKQPVAFWCNPISGHNTLYWYLQNLGQGPELLIRYENEEAVDDSQLPKDRFSAERLKGVDSTLKIQPAELGDSAVYLCASSLALGISYEQYFGPGTRLTVT.

The chain employs TRBV5-4 and TRBJ2-1, with D perhaps assigned TRBD1 or TRBD2 (5 bases each). CDR1 is SGHNT, CDR2 YYREEE, per germline (reference sequence). The V end was cut by 0 bases, the J end by 6 bases, with 13 bases between. This CDR3 region has 15 residues. For the CDR3, the DNA is TGTGCCAGCAGCTTGGGGGTGGGACGTAGCAATGAGCAGTTCTTC. Residues: CASSLGVGRSNEQFF.